This T cell receptor beta chain was identified in a study of cytomegalovirus exposure and HLA in healthy donors. Germline lookup yields CDR1 SGHTA and CDR2 FQGNSA. The CDR3 loop spans 15 amino acids. Trimming stripped 2 bases from V and 0 bases from J, with 8 bases between. PCR employed 60 Vbeta and 13 Jbeta primers. Method: immunoSEQ multiplex PCR; TCRdb's copy keeps in-frame clones and lacks some. The sample lists about 110,000 clones, about 74% occurring once. Specimen: PBMCs. This rearrangement joins TRBV7-2 to TRBJ1-3; the D is unclear. The receptor's source is a woman aged 40 to 50 in good health and CMV-seropositive. The CDR3 DNA is TGTGCCAGCAGCTTAAGTGGACTCTCTGGAAACACCATATATTTT. Protein: CASSLSGLSGNTIYF.